The TCR beta chain under discussion was sequenced for a study of early T cells in non-severe SARS-CoV-2 infection. Individually, cDNA molecules had unique molecular identifiers attached to them. Each CDR3 protein is one row after TCRdb ran MiXCR on the 5' RACE reads. Of approximately 110,000 distinct CDR3 sequences listed, about 15% are singletons. The germline V gene encodes CDR1 DFQATT and CDR2 SNEGSKA (reference sequence). The CDR3 extends over 14 amino acids. J lost 4 bases, V lost 2 bases, and 3 bases had no gene match. V gene TRBV20-1 combines with J gene TRBJ2-2, with 8 bases lining up with TRBD1. This receptor was identified in an adult who was a healthcare worker with PCR-confirmed SARS-CoV-2 infection or an uninfected control (not recorded which). The sequenced sample consisted of whole blood. CDR3 protein: CSARIQGGTGELFF. In DNA, the CDR3 is TGCAGTGCTAGAATACAGGGGGGCACCGGGGAGCTGTTTTTT.